This is a list of T cell receptor beta chains from one sample in a study of T cells in Graves' hyperthyroidism and ophthalmopathy. One entry per CDR3 protein results from TCRdb running MiXCR on the multiplex PCR reads. The sample has about half a million distinct CDR3 sequences, 15% to 20% seen once; the top ten hold roughly 29%. Sequencing used blood. All receptors derive from a woman aged 30 to 39 with Graves' ophthalmopathy. CDR3s include the opening cysteine and the closing phenylalanine or tryptophan. The D gene is left open where the match is weak. Some rows mark clone size as missing; the rest say once, few, many or name a class of expanded clone.

j_call d_call v_call clone_size cdr3_aa cdr3_nt
TRBJ2-5 TRBD1 TRBV12-3/TRBV12-4 many CASSFGRTGVGETQYF TGTGCCAGCAGTTTTGGCCGGACAGGGGTCGGCGAGACCCAGTACTTC
TRBJ2-1 TRBD1 TRBV10-3 many CAISGTTGYYNEQFF TGTGCCATCAGTGGTACGACAGGGTACTACAATGAGCAGTTCTTC
TRBJ2-7 . TRBV6-2/TRBV6-3 . CASSYNIGVGEQYF TGTGCCAGCAGTTACAATATAGGGGTCGGCGAGCAGTACTTC
TRBJ2-7 . TRBV12-3/TRBV12-4 . CASSLVQFHEQYF TGTGCCAGCAGTTTAGTCCAGTTCCACGAGCAGTACTTC
TRBJ1-1 . TRBV29-1 many CSAQPPHILNSEAFF TGCAGCGCTCAACCACCTCACATACTGAACTCTGAAGCTTTCTTT
TRBJ2-3 . TRBV20-1 many CSASRRAADTQYF TGCAGTGCTAGTCGCAGGGCGGCAGATACGCAGTATTTT
TRBJ1-4 TRBD1 TRBV3-1 many CASSLTGVGGEKLFF TGTGCCAGCAGCCTTACAGGGGTCGGCGGTGAAAAACTGTTTTTT
TRBJ2-1 TRBD2 TRBV28 many CASSLLAGVGNEQFF TGTGCCAGCAGTCTATTAGCGGGAGTGGGCAATGAGCAGTTCTTC
TRBJ1-5 . TRBV7-2 many CASSLVPGPSNQPQHF TGTGCCAGCAGCTTAGTTCCGGGTCCGAGCAATCAGCCCCAGCATTTT
TRBJ1-5 . TRBV5-6 many CASSFGNQPQHF TGTGCCAGCAGCTTTGGCAATCAGCCCCAGCATTTT
TRBJ1-1 TRBD1 TRBV10-3 once CAISEFGTGATEAFF TGTGCCATCAGTGAGTTCGGGACAGGGGCCACTGAAGCTTTCTTT
TRBJ1-4 TRBD1 TRBV20-1 few CSATFTGTGLEKLFF TGCAGTGCTACCTTTACCGGGACAGGGTTGGAAAAACTGTTTTTT
TRBJ2-1 TRBD1 TRBV18 few CASSRTGGENEQFF TGTGCCAGCTCGAGGACAGGGGGCGAAAATGAGCAGTTCTTC
TRBJ2-3 TRBD1 TRBV27 few CASRRQGKGTDTQYF TGTGCCAGCAGACGACAGGGAAAGGGTACAGATACGCAGTATTTT
TRBJ1-3 . TRBV4-1 few CASSQGSKGLGNTIYF TGCGCCAGCAGCCAAGGAAGCAAGGGTCTTGGAAACACCATATATTTT
TRBJ1-1 . TRBV9 few CASSVVSVNTEAFF TGTGCCAGCAGCGTAGTCTCGGTGAACACTGAAGCTTTCTTT
TRBJ2-7 TRBD2 TRBV4-1 many CASSPKAGVYEQYF TGCGCCAGCAGCCCTAAAGCGGGAGTGTACGAGCAGTACTTC
TRBJ1-5 TRBD1 TRBV12-3/TRBV12-4 many CASTKGQPNQPQHF TGTGCCAGCACCAAGGGACAGCCCAATCAGCCCCAGCATTTT
TRBJ1-1 TRBD1 TRBV18 many CASSQGAIMNTEAFF TGTGCCAGCTCACAGGGGGCTATAATGAACACTGAAGCTTTCTTT
TRBJ2-1 TRBD2 TRBV4-1 many CASSQGVAGAGYNEQFF TGCGCCAGCAGCCAAGGGGTAGCGGGAGCTGGGTACAATGAGCAGTTCTTC
TRBJ2-2 . TRBV24-1 . CATSDVGRGTGELFF TGTGCCACCAGTGATGTGGGCCGTGGCACCGGGGAGCTGTTTTTT
TRBJ2-7 TRBD1 TRBV20-1 . CSARISGGLSYEQYF TGCAGTGCCAGGATCTCAGGGGGCCTCTCCTACGAGCAGTACTTC
TRBJ1-5 . TRBV7-2 . CASGLAPLQPQHF TGTGCCAGCGGCTTAGCTCCACTTCAGCCCCAGCATTTT
TRBJ2-3 . TRBV28 many CASSLYTPTSPDTQYF TGTGCCAGCAGTTTATACACTCCAACGAGTCCAGATACGCAGTATTTT
TRBJ2-2 TRBD2 TRBV28 many CASSLLSSGSTGELFF TGTGCCAGCAGTTTACTCTCTAGCGGGTCCACCGGGGAGCTGTTTTTT
TRBJ2-2 TRBD2 TRBV6-2/TRBV6-3 many CASSLAADTGELFF TGTGCCAGCAGCCTAGCGGCCGACACCGGGGAGCTGTTTTTT
TRBJ1-1 . TRBV6-2/TRBV6-3 many CASSYVVNTEAFF TGTGCCAGCAGTTACGTTGTGAACACTGAAGCTTTCTTT
TRBJ2-7 . TRBV6-2/TRBV6-3 many CASGRDGFGSEQYF TGTGCCAGCGGGAGAGACGGATTCGGCAGCGAGCAGTACTTC
TRBJ2-6 . TRBV14 few CASSLRTQSSGANVLTF TGTGCCAGCAGCCTCCGTACACAGAGCTCTGGGGCCAACGTCCTGACTTTC
TRBJ2-2 . TRBV2 many CASSEEFGLSGELFF TGTGCCAGCAGTGAAGAGTTCGGGCTGTCCGGGGAGCTGTTTTTT
TRBJ2-1 TRBD2 TRBV9 . CASSVTSGRNEQFF TGTGCCAGCAGCGTAACTAGCGGGAGAAATGAGCAGTTCTTC
TRBJ1-2 TRBD1 TRBV30 many CASSPDRVGYTF TGTGCCTCCTCTCCGGACAGGGTTGGCTACACCTTC
TRBJ2-1 . TRBV12-3/TRBV12-4 many CASSLGGHEQFF TGTGCCAGCAGTTTAGGAGGGCATGAGCAGTTCTTC
TRBJ2-3 . TRBV3-1 many CASTSGATDTQYF TGTGCCAGCACGTCGGGGGCAACAGATACGCAGTATTTT
TRBJ2-7 TRBD2 TRBV9 few CASSAWPSGSYEQYF TGTGCCAGCAGCGCTTGGCCTAGCGGGAGTTACGAGCAGTACTTC
TRBJ2-7 TRBD1 TRBV7-3 few CASSNTGAEQYF TGTGCCAGCAGCAATACAGGGGCCGAGCAGTACTTC
TRBJ2-7 . TRBV29-1 many CSVGQAAYEQYF TGCAGCGTTGGGCAGGCCGCCTACGAGCAGTACTTC
TRBJ2-1 TRBD2 TRBV29-1 . CSDPPGDRRTSGDYNEQFF TGCAGCGACCCTCCGGGGGACCGGCGAACTAGCGGGGATTACAATGAGCAGTTCTTC
TRBJ2-7 TRBD1 TRBV7-2 . CASSSQGQGFDEQYF TGTGCCAGCAGCTCGCAGGGACAGGGATTCGACGAGCAGTACTTC
TRBJ1-1 . TRBV12-3/TRBV12-4 few CASSLRGIKSQGPEAFF TGTGCCAGCAGTTTAAGAGGGATCAAGTCTCAGGGCCCTGAAGCTTTCTTT
TRBJ2-1 TRBD1 TRBV28 few CASSILGPGQTQYNGQFF TGTGCCAGCAGTATCCTCGGCCCGGGACAGACACAGTACAATGGGCAGTTCTTC
TRBJ1-2 . TRBV28 few CASSFIRRHQSGYTF TGTGCCAGCAGTTTTATTCGTCGACACCAGTCTGGCTACACCTTC
TRBJ1-1 . TRBV7-2 many CASSLAQGSTEAFF TGTGCCAGCAGCTTAGCTCAGGGGTCCACTGAAGCTTTCTTT
TRBJ1-1 . TRBV6-1 . CASKRSTNTEAFF TGTGCCAGCAAAAGATCAACTAACACTGAAGCTTTCTTT
TRBJ2-3 TRBD2 TRBV20-1 many CSALQTSGTADTQYF TGCAGTGCTCTGCAGACTAGCGGGACTGCAGATACGCAGTATTTT
TRBJ1-1 . TRBV5-1 many CASSLDAWGSNTEAFF TGCGCCAGCAGCTTGGACGCCTGGGGATCGAACACTGAAGCTTTCTTT
TRBJ2-7 . TRBV6-1 many CASSQWQGPYEQYF TGTGCCAGCAGTCAGTGGCAGGGTCCATACGAGCAGTACTTC
TRBJ2-1 TRBD2 TRBV18 many CASSLTSETYNEQFF TGTGCCAGCTCACTTACTAGCGAGACGTACAATGAGCAGTTCTTC
TRBJ2-1 . TRBV18 many CASSISAGYNEQFF TGTGCCAGCTCAATATCGGCGGGGTACAATGAGCAGTTCTTC
TRBJ2-7 TRBD2 TRBV27 many CASSFEGSGRVSSYEQYF TGTGCCAGCAGTTTCGAGGGTAGCGGGAGGGTTAGCTCCTACGAGCAGTACTTC
TRBJ1-2 TRBD1 TRBV6-2/TRBV6-3 few CASTIGQGANYGYTF TGTGCCAGCACCATTGGACAGGGGGCCAACTATGGCTACACCTTC
TRBJ2-1 . TRBV5-1 . CASSLVSEDEQFF TGCGCCAGCAGCTTGGTAAGCGAGGATGAGCAGTTCTTC
TRBJ2-7 . TRBV7-8 many CASSFSRYEQYF TGTGCCAGCAGCTTTAGTAGGTACGAGCAGTACTTC
TRBJ2-7 TRBD2 TRBV7-9 many CASSLGASGNYEQYF TGTGCCAGCAGCTTAGGAGCTAGCGGGAACTACGAGCAGTACTTC
TRBJ2-7 . TRBV12-3/TRBV12-4 few CASSSVWEAINEQYF TGTGCCAGCAGTTCGGTGTGGGAGGCCATCAACGAGCAGTACTTC
TRBJ2-5 . TRBV12-3/TRBV12-4 few CASNSGGGGTQYF TGTGCCAGCAACTCAGGGGGCGGGGGGACCCAGTACTTC
TRBJ2-1 TRBD1 TRBV5-6 many CASSLRTGVEQFF TGTGCCAGCAGCTTGAGGACAGGGGTCGAGCAGTTCTTC
TRBJ2-5 TRBD2 TRBV20-1 many CSVVGGGPRRETQYF TGCAGTGTAGTCGGGGGAGGGCCTCGTAGAGAGACCCAGTACTTC
TRBJ1-2 TRBD1 TRBV28 many CASQPGQGAGYTF TGTGCCAGCCAACCGGGACAGGGGGCAGGCTACACCTTC